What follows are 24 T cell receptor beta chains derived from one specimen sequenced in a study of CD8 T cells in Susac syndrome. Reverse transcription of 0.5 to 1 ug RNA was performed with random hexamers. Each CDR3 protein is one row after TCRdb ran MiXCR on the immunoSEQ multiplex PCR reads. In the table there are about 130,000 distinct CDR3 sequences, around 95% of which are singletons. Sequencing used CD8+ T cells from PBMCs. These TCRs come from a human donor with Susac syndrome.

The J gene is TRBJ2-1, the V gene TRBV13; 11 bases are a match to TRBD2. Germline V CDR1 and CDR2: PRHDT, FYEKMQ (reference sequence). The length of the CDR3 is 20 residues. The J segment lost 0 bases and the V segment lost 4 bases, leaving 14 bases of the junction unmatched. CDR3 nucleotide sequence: TGTGCCAGCAGCTCAAATTTACTAGCGGGAGAGCCCAGCTCCTACAATGAGCAGTTCTTC. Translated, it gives CASSSNLLAGEPSSYNEQFF.

The CDR3 DNA follows: TGTGCCAGCAGCTTAGGCAACTGGGATCGGGACACTGAAGCTTTCTTT. This encodes CASSLGNWDRDTEAFF. The chain joins TRBV13 to TRBJ1-1; no definite D call. Germline CDR1 and CDR2: PRHDT and FYEKMQ (reference sequence). The V gene lost 0 bases and the J gene lost 3 bases, with 14 bases spanning the gap. This CDR3 spans 16 amino acids.

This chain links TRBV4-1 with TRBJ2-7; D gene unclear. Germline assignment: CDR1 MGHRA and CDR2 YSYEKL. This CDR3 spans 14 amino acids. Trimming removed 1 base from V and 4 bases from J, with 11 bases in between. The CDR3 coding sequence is TGCGCCAGCAGCCAAGTTTACAGCCCTTACGAGCAGTACTTC. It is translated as CASSQVYSPYEQYF.

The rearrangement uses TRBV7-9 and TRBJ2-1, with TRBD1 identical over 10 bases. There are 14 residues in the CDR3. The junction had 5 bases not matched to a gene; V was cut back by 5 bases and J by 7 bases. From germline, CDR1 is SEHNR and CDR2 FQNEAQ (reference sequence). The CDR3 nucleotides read TGTGCCAGCAGCCGACAGGGGGCTGCGAATGAGCAGTTCTTC. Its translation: CASSRQGAANEQFF. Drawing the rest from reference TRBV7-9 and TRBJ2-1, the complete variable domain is DTGVSQNPRHKITKRGQNVTFRCDPISEHNRLYWYRQTLGQGPEFLTYFQNEAQLEKSRLLSDRFSAERPKGSFSTLEIQRTEQGDSAMYLCASSRQGAANEQFFGPGTRLTVL.

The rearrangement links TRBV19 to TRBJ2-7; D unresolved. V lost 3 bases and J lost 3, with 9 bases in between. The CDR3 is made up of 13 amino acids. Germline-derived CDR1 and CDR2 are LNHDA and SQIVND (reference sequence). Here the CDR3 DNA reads TGTGCCAGTAGTATTACAGAGAGCTACGAGCAGTACTTC. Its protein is CASSITESYEQYF.

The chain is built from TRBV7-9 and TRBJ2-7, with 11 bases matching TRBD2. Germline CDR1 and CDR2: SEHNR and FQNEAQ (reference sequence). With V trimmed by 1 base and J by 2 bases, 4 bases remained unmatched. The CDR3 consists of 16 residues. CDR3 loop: CASSLGTSGSPYEQYF. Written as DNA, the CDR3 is TGTGCCAGCAGCTTAGGGACTAGCGGGTCACCCTACGAGCAGTACTTC.

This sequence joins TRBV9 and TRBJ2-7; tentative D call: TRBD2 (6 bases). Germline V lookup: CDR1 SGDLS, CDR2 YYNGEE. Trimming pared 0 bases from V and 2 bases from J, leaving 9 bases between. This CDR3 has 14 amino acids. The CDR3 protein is CASSVGGDAYEQYF. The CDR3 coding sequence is TGTGCCAGCAGCGTAGGGGGGGACGCCTACGAGCAGTACTTC.

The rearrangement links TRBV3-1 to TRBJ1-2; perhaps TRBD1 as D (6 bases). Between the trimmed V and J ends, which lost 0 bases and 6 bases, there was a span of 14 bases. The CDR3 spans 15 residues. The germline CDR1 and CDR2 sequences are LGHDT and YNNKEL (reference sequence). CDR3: CASSQDSAGVNGYTF. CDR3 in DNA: TGTGCCAGCAGCCAAGATTCGGCAGGGGTGAATGGCTACACCTTC.

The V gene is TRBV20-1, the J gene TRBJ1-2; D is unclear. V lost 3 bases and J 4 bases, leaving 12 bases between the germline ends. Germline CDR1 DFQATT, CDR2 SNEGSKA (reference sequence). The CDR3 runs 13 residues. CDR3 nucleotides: TGCAGTGCTAGTTCCGACGTAGGCTATGGCTACACCTTC. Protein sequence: CSASSDVGYGYTF.

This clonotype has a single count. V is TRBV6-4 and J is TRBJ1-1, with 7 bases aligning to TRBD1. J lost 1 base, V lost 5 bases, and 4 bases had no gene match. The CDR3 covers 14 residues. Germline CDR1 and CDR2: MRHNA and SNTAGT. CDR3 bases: TGTGCCAGCAGTACAGGGGAAGAGAACACTGAAGCTTTCTTT. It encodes CASSTGEENTEAFF.

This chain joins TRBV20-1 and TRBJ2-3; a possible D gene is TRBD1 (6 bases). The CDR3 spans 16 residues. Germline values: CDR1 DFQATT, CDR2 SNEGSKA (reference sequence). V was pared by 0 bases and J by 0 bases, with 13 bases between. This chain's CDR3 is CSARDRDTLSTDTQYF. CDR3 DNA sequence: TGCAGTGCTAGAGATAGGGACACCTTAAGCACAGATACGCAGTATTTT.

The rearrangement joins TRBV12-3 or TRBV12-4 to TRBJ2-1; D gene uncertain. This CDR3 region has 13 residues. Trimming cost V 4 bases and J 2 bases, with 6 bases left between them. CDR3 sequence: CASSSMAYNEQFF. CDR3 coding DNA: TGTGCCAGCAGTTCCATGGCCTACAATGAGCAGTTCTTC.

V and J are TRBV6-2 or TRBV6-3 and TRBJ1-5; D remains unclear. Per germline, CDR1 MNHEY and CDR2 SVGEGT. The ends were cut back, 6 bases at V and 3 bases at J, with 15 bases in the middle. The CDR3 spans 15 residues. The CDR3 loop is CASSRLRANNQPQHF. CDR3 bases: TGTGCCAGCAGCAGATTGCGGGCCAACAATCAGCCCCAGCATTTT.

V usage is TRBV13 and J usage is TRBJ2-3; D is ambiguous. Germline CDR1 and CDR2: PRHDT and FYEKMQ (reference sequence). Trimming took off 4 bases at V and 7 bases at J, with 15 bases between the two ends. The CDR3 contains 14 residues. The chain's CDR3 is CASSSPRSRNTQYF. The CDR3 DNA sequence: TGTGCCAGCAGCTCTCCCCGATCGAGGAATACGCAGTATTTT.

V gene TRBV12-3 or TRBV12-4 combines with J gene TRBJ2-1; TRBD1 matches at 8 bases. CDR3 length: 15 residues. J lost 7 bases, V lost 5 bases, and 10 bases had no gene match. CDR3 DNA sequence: TGTGCCAGCAGTCCACAGGGGGTCTTTAGTAATGAGCAGTTCTTC. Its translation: CASSPQGVFSNEQFF.

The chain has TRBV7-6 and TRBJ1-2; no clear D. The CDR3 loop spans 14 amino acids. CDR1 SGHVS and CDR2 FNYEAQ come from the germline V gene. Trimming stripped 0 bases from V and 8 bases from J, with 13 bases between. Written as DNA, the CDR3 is TGTGCCAGCAGCTTAGCGTCGGACTTCCGAGGCTACACCTTC. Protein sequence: CASSLASDFRGYTF. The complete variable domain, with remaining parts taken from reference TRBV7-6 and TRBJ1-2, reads GAGVSQSPRYKVTKRGQDVALRCDPISGHVSLYWYRQALGQGPEFLTYFNYEAQQDKSGLPNDRFSAERPEGSISTLTIQRTEQRDSAMYRCASSLASDFRGYTFGSGTRLTVV.

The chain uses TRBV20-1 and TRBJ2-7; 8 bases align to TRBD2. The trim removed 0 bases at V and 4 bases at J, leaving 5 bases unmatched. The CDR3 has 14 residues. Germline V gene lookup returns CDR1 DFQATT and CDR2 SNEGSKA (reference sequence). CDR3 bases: TGCAGTGCTAGAGATCCGGAGCGGGAGTACGAGCAGTACTTC. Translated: CSARDPEREYEQYF.

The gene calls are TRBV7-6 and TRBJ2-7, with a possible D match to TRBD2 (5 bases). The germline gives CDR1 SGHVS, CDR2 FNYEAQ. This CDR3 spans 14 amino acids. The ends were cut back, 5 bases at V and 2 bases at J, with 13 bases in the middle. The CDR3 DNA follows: TGTGCCAGCAGCGACGACCCCGGGGCCTACGAGCAGTACTTC. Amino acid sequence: CASSDDPGAYEQYF.

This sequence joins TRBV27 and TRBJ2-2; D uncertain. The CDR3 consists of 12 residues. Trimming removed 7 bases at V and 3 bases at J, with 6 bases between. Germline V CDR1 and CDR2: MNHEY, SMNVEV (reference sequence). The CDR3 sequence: CASNSDTGELFF. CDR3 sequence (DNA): TGTGCCAGCAACTCCGACACCGGGGAGCTGTTTTTT.

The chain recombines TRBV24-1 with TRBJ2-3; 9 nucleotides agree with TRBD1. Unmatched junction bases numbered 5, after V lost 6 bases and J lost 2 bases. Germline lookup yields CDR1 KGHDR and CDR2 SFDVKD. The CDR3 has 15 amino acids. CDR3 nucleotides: TGTGCCACCAGTCCGGGACAGGGAAACACAGATACGCAGTATTTT. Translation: CATSPGQGNTDTQYF.

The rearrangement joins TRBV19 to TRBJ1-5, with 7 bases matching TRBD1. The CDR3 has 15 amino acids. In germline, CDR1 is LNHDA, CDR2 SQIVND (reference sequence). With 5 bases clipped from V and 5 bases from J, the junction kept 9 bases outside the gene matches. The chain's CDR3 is CASSPPDREYQPQHF. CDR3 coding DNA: TGTGCCAGTAGTCCCCCTGACAGGGAGTATCAGCCCCAGCATTTT.

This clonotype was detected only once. CDR3 in DNA: TGTGCTAGTGGTCAACAGAACCTGTTTGGCGAGCAGTACTTC. Translating gives CASGQQNLFGEQYF. The genes are TRBV12-5 and TRBJ2-7; D gene uncertain. The CDR3 loop spans 14 amino acids. V was shortened by 5 bases and J by 6 bases, with 17 bases between the two germline ends. Germline CDR1 LGHNT, CDR2 FRNRAP.

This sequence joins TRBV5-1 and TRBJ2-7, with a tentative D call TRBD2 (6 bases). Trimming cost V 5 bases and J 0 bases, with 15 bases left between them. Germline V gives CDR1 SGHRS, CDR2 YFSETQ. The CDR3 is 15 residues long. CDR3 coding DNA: TGCGCCAGCAGGCTTGGCCCTAGCGACTCCTACGAGCAGTACTTC. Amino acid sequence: CASRLGPSDSYEQYF.

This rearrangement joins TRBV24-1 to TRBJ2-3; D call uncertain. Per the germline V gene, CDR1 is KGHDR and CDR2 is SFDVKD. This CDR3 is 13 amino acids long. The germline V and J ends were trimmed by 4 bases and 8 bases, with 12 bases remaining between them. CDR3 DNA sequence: TGTGCCACCAGTGACCTGCGGTGGGGTACGCAGTATTTT. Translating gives CATSDLRWGTQYF.